These 16 T cell receptor beta chains came from one sample sequenced in a study of blood T cell repertoires in COVID-19. Method: immunoSEQ multiplex PCR; TCRdb's copy keeps in-frame clones and lacks some. The profile shows a few hundred thousand clones, over 80% of them singletons. Sequencing was done on a sample of PBMCs or T cells enriched from blood (not recorded which). Source of these receptors: a woman in her thirties or forties who had recovered from COVID-19.

This clone was recorded once. V is TRBV27 and J is TRBJ2-3; TRBD2 agrees at 16 bases. This CDR3 region has 17 residues. V was pared by 0 bases and J by 3 bases, with 0 bases of the junction left unmatched. In germline, CDR1 is MNHEY, CDR2 SMNVEV (reference sequence). Written as DNA, the CDR3 is TGTGCCAGCAGTTTATCGGGACTAGCGGGAGGGACAGATACGCAGTATTTT. Its translation is CASSLSGLAGGTDTQYF.

The V call is TRBV5-1, the J call TRBJ2-1, with D tentatively TRBD2 (6 bases). Germline CDR1 is SGHRS and CDR2 is YFSETQ. The CDR3 is 13 amino acids. V lost 0 bases, J lost 7 bases, and 8 bases lay in between. The CDR3 here is CASSLGGRNEQFF. CDR3 coding DNA: TGCGCCAGCAGCTTGGGAGGGAGGAATGAGCAGTTCTTC.

This clone was found once. The chain is built from TRBV28 and TRBJ2-1; no clear D gene. CDR3 length: 14 amino acids. The ends were cut back, 2 bases at V and 7 bases at J, with 12 bases in the middle. Looked up from germline, CDR1 is MDHEN and CDR2 is SYDVKM. The CDR3 bases are TGTGCCAGCAGTTTACGTCAGGCCACTAATGAGCAGTTCTTC. It translates to CASSLRQATNEQFF.

This sequence joins TRBV6-2 or TRBV6-3 and TRBJ1-2; D not certain. The CDR3 consists of 13 residues. V lost 2 bases and J 6 bases, leaving 10 bases between the germline ends. The germline V gene has CDR1 MNHEY and CDR2 SVGEGT. CDR3 in amino acids: CASSYEGRNGYTF. CDR3 nucleotides: TGTGCCAGCAGTTACGAGGGAAGAAATGGCTACACCTTC.

This chain links TRBV5-4 with TRBJ2-1; 7 bases match TRBD2. The CDR3 extends over 17 amino acids. Looked up from germline, CDR1 is SGHNT and CDR2 is YYREEE (reference sequence). The junction had 11 bases not matched to a gene; V was cut back by 0 bases and J by 5 bases. The CDR3 DNA reads as TGTGCCAGCAGCTTGGACCCTGGCGGGAGTGGAAACAATGAGCAGTTCTTC. Residues: CASSLDPGGSGNNEQFF.

This rearrangement joins TRBV7-2 to TRBJ1-2; TRBD1 is a possible D gene (5 bases). The CDR3 length is 14 residues. V was pared by 2 bases and J by 1 base, with 8 bases between. Germline CDR1 and CDR2: SGHTA and FQGNSA. CDR3 sequence reads: CASSLHQGNYGYTF. The CDR3 coding sequence is TGTGCCAGCAGCTTACACCAGGGTAACTATGGCTACACCTTC.

V and J are TRBV29-1 and TRBJ2-5; D might be TRBD1 (6 bases). Between the trimmed V and J ends, which lost 8 bases and 5 bases, there was a span of 15 bases. Germline lookup yields CDR1 SQVTM and CDR2 ANQGSEA. This CDR3 contains 12 residues. CDR3 protein: CSSYRVRETQYF. The DNA for the CDR3 is TGCAGCTCTTACAGGGTTCGGGAGACCCAGTACTTC.

By frequency in the sample, this clone is medium-sized (0.01 to 0.1%). V is TRBV27 and J is TRBJ2-1, with 12 positions matching TRBD2. CDR3 length: 16 residues. Germline lookup yields CDR1 MNHEY and CDR2 SMNVEV (reference sequence). J lost 8 bases, V lost 6 bases, and 11 bases had no gene match. The CDR3 sequence is CASRGTTSGSWDEQFF. CDR3 coding DNA: TGTGCCAGCAGGGGGACGACTAGCGGGAGTTGGGATGAGCAGTTCTTC.

The J gene is TRBJ2-1, the V gene TRBV5-4, with 10 bases matching TRBD2. This CDR3 region has 15 residues. V shed 4 bases, J shed 6 bases, and the junction held 7 bases outside the gene matches. Germline V CDR1 and CDR2: SGHNT, YYREEE (reference sequence). The DNA for the CDR3 is TGTGCCAGCAGCGACCCCCAGCGGGAGGGCAATGAGCAGTTCTTC. It encodes CASSDPQREGNEQFF.

The V gene is TRBV27, the J gene TRBJ2-7; 11 bases line up with TRBD2. CDR1 is MNHEY and CDR2 is SMNVEV in the germline V gene (reference sequence). The CDR3 is made up of 17 amino acids. J was trimmed by 0 bases and V by 3 bases; bases with no gene match: 7. The DNA of the CDR3 is TGTGCCAGCAGTTTCCTCGGACTAGCGGGTTCCTCCTACGAGCAGTACTTC. It is translated as CASSFLGLAGSSYEQYF.

This rearrangement joins TRBV5-1 to TRBJ2-5; 7 nucleotides match TRBD2. CDR1 is SGHRS, CDR2 YFSETQ, per germline. The CDR3 totals 16 residues. The J segment lost 5 bases and the V segment lost 4 bases, leaving 14 bases of the junction unmatched. CDR3 protein: CASSPHPGGSGETQYF. The CDR3, as DNA: TGCGCCAGCAGCCCCCACCCAGGCGGGAGCGGGGAGACCCAGTACTTC.

The J gene is TRBJ2-5, the V gene TRBV11-2; 8 bases align to TRBD1. Germline-derived CDR1 and CDR2 are SGHAT and FQNNGV. V dropped 6 bases and J dropped 5; count of bases not matched to a gene: 5. The CDR3 totals 13 residues. The CDR3 DNA sequence: TGTGCCAGCAGAGACAGGGGAGACGAGACCCAGTACTTC. It encodes CASRDRGDETQYF. Drawing the rest from reference TRBV11-2 and TRBJ2-5, the complete variable domain is EAGVAQSPRYKIIEKRQSVAFWCNPISGHATLYWYQQILGQGPKLLIQFQNNGVVDDSQLPKDRFSAERLKGVDSTLKIQPAKLEDSAVYLCASRDRGDETQYFGPGTRLLVL.

In this sample, this clone turned up once. The chain carries TRBV2 and TRBJ2-2; tentative D call: TRBD2 (6 bases). Germline assignment: CDR1 SNHLY and CDR2 FYNNEI. This CDR3 has 16 amino acids. Between the trimmed V and J ends, which lost 6 bases and 4 bases, there was a span of 18 bases. CDR3 nucleotides: TGTGCCAGCAGGGCCTTGGTGGGAGGTGGCACCGGGGAGCTGTTTTTT. Its protein product is CASRALVGGGTGELFF. The entire variable domain, with the rest obtained from reference TRBV2 and TRBJ2-2, is as follows: EPEVTQTPSHQVTQMGQEVILRCVPISNHLYFYWYRQILGQKVEFLVSFYNNEISEKSEIFDDQFSVERPDGSNFTLKIRSTKLEDSAMYFCASRALVGGGTGELFFGEGSRLTVL.

J is TRBJ1-2 and V is TRBV12-3 or TRBV12-4; a weak D match, TRBD1 (6 bases). V lost 9 bases to trimming and J lost 8 bases, with 19 bases between them. CDR3 length: 13 residues. Here the CDR3 reads CASMDTGSWGYTF. The CDR3 coding sequence is TGTGCCAGTATGGATACAGGGTCTTGGGGCTACACCTTC.

The chain combines TRBV16 with TRBJ2-5; TRBD1 agrees at 10 bases. The length of the CDR3 is 17 residues. CDR1 KGHSY and CDR2 FQNENV come from the germline V gene. The junction had 10 bases not matched to a gene; V was cut back by 4 bases and J by 2 bases. CDR3 in DNA: TGTGCCAGCAGCCCTCCCTCGGGACAGGGGACACAAGAGACCCAGTACTTC. The encoded protein is CASSPPSGQGTQETQYF.

This clone appeared once. V is TRBV7-9 and J is TRBJ2-5, with D perhaps matching TRBD2 (6 bases). The germline CDR1 and CDR2 sequences are SEHNR and FQNEAQ (reference sequence). V lost 5 bases and J 2 bases, leaving 21 bases between the germline ends. This CDR3 has 17 residues. The CDR3 protein is CASSPNRLRRGQETQYF. CDR3 bases: TGTGCCAGCAGCCCTAACCGCCTACGGAGGGGACAAGAGACCCAGTACTTC.